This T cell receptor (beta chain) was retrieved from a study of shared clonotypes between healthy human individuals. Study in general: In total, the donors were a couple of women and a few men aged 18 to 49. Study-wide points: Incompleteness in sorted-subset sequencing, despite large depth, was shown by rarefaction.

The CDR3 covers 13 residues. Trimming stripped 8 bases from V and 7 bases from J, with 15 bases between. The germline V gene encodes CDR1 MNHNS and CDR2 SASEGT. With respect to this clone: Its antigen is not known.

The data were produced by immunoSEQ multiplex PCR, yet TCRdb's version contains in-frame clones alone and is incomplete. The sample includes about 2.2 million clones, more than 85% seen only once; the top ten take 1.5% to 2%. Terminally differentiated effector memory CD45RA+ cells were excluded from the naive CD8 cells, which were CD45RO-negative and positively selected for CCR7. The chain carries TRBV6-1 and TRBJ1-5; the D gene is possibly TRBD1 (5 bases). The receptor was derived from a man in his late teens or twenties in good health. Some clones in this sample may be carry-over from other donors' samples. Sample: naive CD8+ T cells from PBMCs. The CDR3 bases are TGTGCCAGCTCGGTGTGGGAGGGGCAGCCCCAGCATTTT. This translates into CASSVWEGQPQHF.